Listed here are 15 T cell receptor beta chains from one sample, sequenced in a study of cytomegalovirus exposure and HLA in healthy donors. The PCR contained 60 Vbeta and 13 Jbeta primers. Sequenced by immunoSEQ multiplex PCR; TCRdb stores in-frame clones only, minus some. The data contain approximately 110,000 clones, about two thirds of them seen just once; the ten biggest clones take up 5.4%. The sequenced sample consisted of PBMCs. Receptor source: a woman aged 70 to 79 in good health and CMV-seropositive.

The V and J genes are TRBV5-1 and TRBJ2-7; TRBD1 agrees at 9 bases. CDR1 and CDR2 (germline): SGHRS, YFSETQ. There are 13 residues in the CDR3. With V trimmed by 2 bases and J by 5 bases, 2 bases remained unmatched. Here the CDR3 reads CASSFRDRDEQYF. The CDR3 DNA reads as TGCGCCAGCAGCTTCCGGGACAGGGACGAGCAGTACTTC.

The rearrangement uses TRBV5-1 and TRBJ1-2, with 7 positions matching TRBD1. With 4 bases clipped from V and 4 bases from J, the junction kept 13 bases outside the gene matches. CDR3 length: 16 residues. Germline V gene sequence: CDR1 SGHRS, CDR2 YFSETQ. Written as DNA, the CDR3 is TGCGCCAGCAGCCCAGGGGGATCGGGGGCCGGCTATGGCTACACCTTC. Translation: CASSPGGSGAGYGYTF.

The table lists this clone with a few counts. This chain connects TRBV7-2 to TRBJ2-5; 13 bases map to TRBD2. The V segment lost 6 bases and the J segment 5 bases; nucleotides outside the gene matches: 3. CDR3 length equals 14 residues. Per germline, CDR1 SGHTA and CDR2 FQGNSA. This chain's CDR3 is CASRLAGGPETQYF. DNA of the CDR3: TGTGCCAGCAGACTAGCGGGGGGGCCGGAGACCCAGTACTTC.

This clone was counted a few times. The V call is TRBV19, the J call TRBJ2-7; D may be TRBD1 (6 bases). CDR1 is LNHDA and CDR2 is SQIVND in the germline V gene (reference sequence). This CDR3 is 14 amino acids long. The V end was cut by 8 bases, the J end by 1 base, with 15 bases between. CDR3 amino acids: CASAPQTGSYEQYF. CDR3 in DNA: TGTGCCAGTGCCCCTCAGACAGGTTCCTACGAGCAGTACTTC.

The gene calls are TRBV19 and TRBJ2-3; D might be TRBD1 (5 bases). The CDR3 spans 15 residues. V dropped 5 bases and J dropped 1 base, with 13 bases sitting between them. In germline, CDR1 is LNHDA, CDR2 SQIVND (reference sequence). The CDR3 DNA reads as TGTGCCAGTAGTGAACAGGTATCAGGCACAGATACGCAGTATTTT. Its translation: CASSEQVSGTDTQYF. Looking up the rest from reference TRBV19 and TRBJ2-3 gives the full variable domain: DGGITQSPKYLFRKEGQNVTLSCEQNLNHDAMYWYRQDPGQGLRLIYYSQIVNDFQKGDIAEGYSVSREKKESFPLTVTSAQKNPTAFYLCASSEQVSGTDTQYFGPGTRLTVL.

The gene calls are TRBV6-1 and TRBJ2-5; 10 nucleotides agree with TRBD2. This CDR3 has 15 amino acids. V gave up 1 base and J gave up 3 bases; unmatched junction bases: 2. CDR1 and CDR2 from the germline V gene are MNHNS and SASEGT. The CDR3 sequence is CASSEGLAGEETQYF. The CDR3 region has the DNA TGTGCCAGCAGTGAAGGGCTAGCGGGGGAAGAGACCCAGTACTTC.

The CDR3 coding sequence is TGTGCCAGTAGTACTAGCGGGAGGAACACCGGGGAGCTGTTTTTT. Its protein is CASSTSGRNTGELFF. The chain recombines TRBV19 with TRBJ2-2; 10 nucleotides align to TRBD2. Germline trimming cut 4 bases from V and 1 base from J; bases unmatched to any gene: 0. The CDR3 has 15 amino acids. Germline V gene data show CDR1 as LNHDA and CDR2 as SQIVND (reference sequence).

This rearrangement joins TRBV6-6 to TRBJ2-2, with D possibly matching TRBD1 (7 bases). There are 15 residues in the CDR3. V gave up 6 bases and J gave up 3 bases, with 14 bases separating them. CDR1 is MNHNY and CDR2 is SVGAGI in the germline V gene (reference sequence). This chain's CDR3 is CASRGTAGDTGELFF. The CDR3 nucleotides are TGTGCCAGCAGGGGGACAGCGGGTGACACCGGGGAGCTGTTTTTT.

A few counts support this clone. The V and J genes are TRBV7-6 and TRBJ2-4, with TRBD2 as a possible D gene (7 bases). CDR3 length equals 14 residues. From germline, CDR1 is SGHVS and CDR2 FNYEAQ. V lost 4 bases to trimming and J lost 8 bases, with 15 bases between them. CDR3 coding DNA: TGTGCCAGCAGCTCCGGAGGGGGGGCGGACATTCAGTACTTC. Translating gives CASSSGGGADIQYF.

This clone occurred once. V gene TRBV4-2 combines with J gene TRBJ2-7; D is perhaps TRBD2 (6 bases). Germline V gene lookup returns CDR1 LGHNA and CDR2 YNFKEQ. The CDR3 sequence is 15 residues long. The V and J ends lost 1 base and 7 bases respectively, with 17 bases between them. CDR3 in DNA: TGTGCCAGCAGCCAAGGTGCGGGATCCCTAGGGGAGCAGTACTTC. It codes for CASSQGAGSLGEQYF.

The chain joins TRBV6-6 to TRBJ1-5; 10 bases fit TRBD1. V lost 6 bases and J lost 4; bases outside the gene matches: 6. This CDR3 is built from 15 residues. Germline CDR1 and CDR2: MNHNY and SVGAGI (reference sequence). DNA for the CDR3: TGTGCCAGCAGCCGGGACAGGGGAAGAAATCAGCCCCAGCATTTT. It translates to CASSRDRGRNQPQHF.

The chain links TRBV4-1 to TRBJ2-7; the match to TRBD1 covers 7 bases. J gave up 0 bases and V 1 base, and 3 bases lay outside the gene matches. The CDR3 loop spans 15 amino acids. Per germline, CDR1 MGHRA and CDR2 YSYEKL. The CDR3 here is CASSQGWDSSYEQYF. Here the CDR3 DNA reads TGCGCCAGCAGCCAAGGGTGGGACAGCTCCTACGAGCAGTACTTC.

The J gene is TRBJ2-3, the V gene TRBV6-5, with 11 bases matching TRBD2. CDR3 length: 15 amino acids. With V trimmed by 7 bases and J by 6 bases, 9 bases remained unmatched. Germline V gene lookup returns CDR1 MNHEY and CDR2 SVGAGI. CDR3 DNA: TGTGCCAGCAAACTAGCGGGGGCGGGGTCTGATACGCAGTATTTT. It specifies CASKLAGAGSDTQYF.

The chain is built from TRBV2 and TRBJ2-6, with D maybe TRBD1 (5 bases). The V gene's germline CDR1 is SNHLY and CDR2 FYNNEI. The ends were cut back, 7 bases at V and 0 bases at J, with 10 bases in the middle. This CDR3 is 15 amino acids long. CDR3 sequence reads: CASIAQGSGANVLTF. In DNA form, the CDR3 reads TGTGCCAGCATAGCTCAGGGCTCTGGGGCCAACGTCCTGACTTTC.

The V gene is TRBV15, the J gene TRBJ2-7; 8 bases are shared with TRBD2. J was trimmed by 6 bases and V by 7 bases; bases with no gene match: 20. In germline, CDR1 is LNHNV, CDR2 YYDKDF (reference sequence). This CDR3 has 17 residues. The CDR3 reads CATTRRGGGGPPGEQYF. CDR3 bases: TGTGCCACCACCCGAAGAGGCGGCGGGGGGCCTCCCGGCGAGCAGTACTTC.